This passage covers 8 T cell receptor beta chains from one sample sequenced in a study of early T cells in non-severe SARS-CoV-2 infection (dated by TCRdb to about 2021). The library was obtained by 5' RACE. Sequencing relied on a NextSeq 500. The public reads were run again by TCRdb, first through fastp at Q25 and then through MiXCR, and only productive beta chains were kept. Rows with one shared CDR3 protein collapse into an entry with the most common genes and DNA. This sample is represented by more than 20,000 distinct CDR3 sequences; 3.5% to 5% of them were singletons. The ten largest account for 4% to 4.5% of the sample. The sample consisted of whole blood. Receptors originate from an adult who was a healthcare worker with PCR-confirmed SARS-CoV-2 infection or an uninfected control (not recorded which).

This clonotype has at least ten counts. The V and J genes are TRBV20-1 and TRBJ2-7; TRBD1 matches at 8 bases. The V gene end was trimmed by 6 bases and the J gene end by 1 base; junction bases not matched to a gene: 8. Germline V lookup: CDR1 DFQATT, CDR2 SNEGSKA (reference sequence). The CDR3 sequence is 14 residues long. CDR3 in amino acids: CSAQSGQGSYEQYF. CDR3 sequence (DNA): TGCAGTGCCCAGTCCGGACAGGGTTCCTACGAGCAGTACTTC.

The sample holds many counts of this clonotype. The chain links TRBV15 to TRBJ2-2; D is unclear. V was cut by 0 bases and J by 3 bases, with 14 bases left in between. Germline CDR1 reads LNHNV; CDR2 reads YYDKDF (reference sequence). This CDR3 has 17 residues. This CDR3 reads CATSRDRRLPYTGELFF. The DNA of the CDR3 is TGTGCCACCAGCAGAGATCGACGCCTTCCATACACCGGGGAGCTGTTTTTT.

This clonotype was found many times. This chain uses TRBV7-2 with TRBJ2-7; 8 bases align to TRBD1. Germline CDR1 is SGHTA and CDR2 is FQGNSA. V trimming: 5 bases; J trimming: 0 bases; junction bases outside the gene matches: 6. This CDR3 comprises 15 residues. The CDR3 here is CASSLRGHSSYEQYF. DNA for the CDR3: TGTGCCAGCAGCCTCAGGGGGCACAGCTCCTACGAGCAGTACTTC.

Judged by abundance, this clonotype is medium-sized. The CDR3 coding sequence is TGCAGTGCTAGAGAGCGGGAGGCCGGGGAGCTGTTTTTT. The encoded protein is CSAREREAGELFF. The chain has TRBV20-1 and TRBJ2-2; 8 nucleotides line up with TRBD2. With 0 bases clipped from V and 6 bases from J, the junction kept 0 bases outside the gene matches. This CDR3 region has 13 residues. The germline V gene has CDR1 DFQATT and CDR2 SNEGSKA (reference sequence).

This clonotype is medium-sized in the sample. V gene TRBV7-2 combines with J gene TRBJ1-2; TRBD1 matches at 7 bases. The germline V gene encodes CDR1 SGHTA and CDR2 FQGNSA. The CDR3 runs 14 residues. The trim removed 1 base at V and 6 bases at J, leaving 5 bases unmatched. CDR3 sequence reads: CASSLVHRGDGYTF. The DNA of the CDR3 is TGTGCCAGCAGCTTAGTTCACAGGGGTGATGGCTACACCTTC.

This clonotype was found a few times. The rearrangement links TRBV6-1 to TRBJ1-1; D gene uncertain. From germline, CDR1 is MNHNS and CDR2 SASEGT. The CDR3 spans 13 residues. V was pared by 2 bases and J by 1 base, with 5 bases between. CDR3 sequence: CASSELQNTEAFF. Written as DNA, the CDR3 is TGTGCCAGCAGTGAATTACAGAACACTGAAGCTTTCTTT.

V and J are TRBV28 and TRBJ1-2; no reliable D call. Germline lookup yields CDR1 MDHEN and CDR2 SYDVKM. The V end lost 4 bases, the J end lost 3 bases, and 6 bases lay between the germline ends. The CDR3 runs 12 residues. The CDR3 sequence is CASSYRDYGYTF. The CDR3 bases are TGTGCCAGCAGTTACCGGGACTATGGCTACACCTTC.

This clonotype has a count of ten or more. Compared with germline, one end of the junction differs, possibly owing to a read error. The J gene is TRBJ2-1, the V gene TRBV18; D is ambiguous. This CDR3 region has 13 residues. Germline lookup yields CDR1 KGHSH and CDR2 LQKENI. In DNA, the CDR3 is TGTACCAGCTCACCCGACGGCAGTAATGAGCAGTTCTTC. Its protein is CTSSPDGSNEQFF.